What follows are 8 T cell receptor beta chains derived from one specimen sequenced in a study of blood T cell repertoires in COVID-19. Generated by immunoSEQ multiplex PCR, the TCRdb table keeps only in-frame clones and is missing some. The sample holds 150,000 to 200,000 clones, roughly four fifths seen once. The source material was peripheral blood. The receptor source for this set is a woman in her seventies with COVID-19, enrolled during active disease.

This chain uses TRBV29-1 with TRBJ2-5, with 7 bases that match TRBD2. From germline, CDR1 is SQVTM and CDR2 ANQGSEA. The CDR3 runs to 13 residues. J was trimmed by 5 bases and V by 8 bases; bases with no gene match: 11. CDR3 sequence reads: CSFRRGSAETQYF. The CDR3 nucleotides read TGCAGCTTCCGGCGCGGGAGCGCCGAGACCCAGTACTTC.

V is TRBV30 and J is TRBJ2-5; possible D gene TRBD2, 5 bases. CDR1 and CDR2 from the germline V gene are GTSNPN and SVGIG (reference sequence). Trimming took off 4 bases at V and 3 bases at J, with 6 bases between the two ends. The CDR3 has 11 amino acids. The CDR3 DNA sequence: TGTGCCTGGACTAGCAAAGAGACCCAGTACTTC. It encodes CAWTSKETQYF.

The J gene is TRBJ1-2, the V gene TRBV20-1; the D gene is possibly TRBD1 (6 bases). The germline V gene encodes CDR1 DFQATT and CDR2 SNEGSKA (reference sequence). Trimming took 3 bases from V and 8 from J, leaving 13 bases between them. CDR3 length: 12 residues. The CDR3 is CSASQQGRGYTF. In DNA, the CDR3 is TGCAGTGCTAGTCAACAGGGCAGGGGCTACACCTTC.

V usage is TRBV6-5 and J usage is TRBJ2-2; D perhaps matches TRBD1 (6 bases). Germline-derived CDR1 and CDR2 are MNHEY and SVGAGI. The CDR3 runs 14 residues. V lost 6 bases to trimming and J lost 6 bases, with 14 bases between them. CDR3 bases: TGTGCCAGCAGAGACCTCAGGGGTGCCGGGGAGCTGTTTTTT. It encodes CASRDLRGAGELFF.

This clone was found once. The chain couples TRBV28 to TRBJ2-3, with 16 bases matching TRBD2. CDR1 is MDHEN and CDR2 is SYDVKM in the germline V gene. CDR3 length: 16 residues. V lost 3 bases and J lost 6; bases outside the gene matches: 3. The CDR3, as DNA: TGTGCCAGCAGTTTGGGGACTAGCGGGAGGGCCGATACGCAGTATTTT. As protein: CASSLGTSGRADTQYF.

The chain is built from TRBV4-2 and TRBJ1-1, with D possibly matching TRBD1 (5 bases). Trimming took 3 bases from V and 6 from J, leaving 11 bases between them. This CDR3 comprises 13 residues. The germline V gene has CDR1 LGHNA and CDR2 YNFKEQ. CDR3 DNA sequence: TGTGCCAGCAGCCAGGTGGGACTCCCTGAAGCTTTCTTT. It is translated as CASSQVGLPEAFF.

This chain joins TRBV6-6 and TRBJ1-4; 9 positions agree with TRBD1. The CDR3 spans 15 residues. CDR1 is MNHNY, CDR2 SVGAGI, per germline (reference sequence). With 5 bases clipped from V and 8 bases from J, the junction kept 9 bases outside the gene matches. In DNA, the CDR3 is TGTGCCAGCAGTAGGAGGACAGGGGCGGGCGAAAAACTGTTTTTT. Encoded protein: CASSRRTGAGEKLFF.

The V and J genes are TRBV7-9 and TRBJ2-3; possibly TRBD1 for D (5 bases). Deletions cut 6 bases from V and 4 bases from J, with 17 bases between. Germline assignment: CDR1 SEHNR and CDR2 FQNEAQ (reference sequence). The CDR3 loop spans 15 amino acids. The CDR3 DNA reads TGTGCCAGCAGTAAGGGCAGGGCCTGGGCAGATACGCAGTATTTT. Its translation: CASSKGRAWADTQYF. Looking up the rest from reference TRBV7-9 and TRBJ2-3 gives the full variable domain: DTGVSQNPRHKITKRGQNVTFRCDPISEHNRLYWYRQTLGQGPEFLTYFQNEAQLEKSRLLSDRFSAERPKGSFSTLEIQRTEQGDSAMYLCASSKGRAWADTQYFGPGTRLTVL.